This entry features one TCR beta chain sequence. Its antigen is as yet unknown. The assay was immunoSEQ multiplex PCR, and TCRdb's table has in-frame clones only and misses some. This table has around 100,000 clones, 88% appearing once. This entry comes from a study of T cell responses to AZD1222 COVID-19 vaccine. General observations from the study: Only 5 or 6 individuals given AZD1222 were seropositive at baseline. White British people made up most donors, females outnumbered males, and clonal diversity was possibly underestimated. Spike as a whole was targeted by vaccine-associated CD4 TCRs, dominant at 160-218 and 743-854. Unmutated regions of variants are reportedly targeted by nearly half of spike-specific TCRs.

After removal of 8 bases from V and 4 bases from J, the junction contained 6 bases not matched to a gene. This CDR3 contains 14 residues. Germline CDR1 and CDR2: LNHNV and YYDKDF (reference sequence). V usage is TRBV15 and J usage is TRBJ2-3; 10 bases map to TRBD2. The sequence derives from an adult in good health. The source was peripheral blood, collected on day 0 of AZD1222 vaccination. CDR3 DNA sequence: TGTGCCACCGGAGCGGGAGGGGCTGCAGATACGCAGTATTTT. Its translation: CATGAGGAADTQYF. The whole variable domain, filled in from reference TRBV15 and TRBJ2-3, reads DAMVIQNPRYQVTQFGKPVTLSCSQTLNHNVMYWYQQKSSQAPKLLFHYYDKDFNNEADTPDNFQSRRPNTSFCFLDIRSPGLGDTAMYLCATGAGGAADTQYFGPGTRLTVL.